What follows is one T cell receptor (beta chain) and its context. Its specificity is unknown. The data stem from a study of Ad26.COV2.S vaccination and SARS-CoV-2 variants. Study overall: The study gave Ad26.COV2.S intramuscularly, once or twice 56 days apart. Study-wide results and caveats: Reported post-vaccination CD8+ and CD4+ T cell responses to spike showed substantial breadth. Placebo recipients had lower spike-specific TCR breadth than vaccine recipients.

Trimming pared 1 base from V and 4 bases from J, leaving 13 bases between. The V gene's germline CDR1 is MGHRA and CDR2 YSYEKL. CDR3 size: 16 residues. Treatment here: over 15 received Ad26.COV2.S at low or high dose, single or two shots; five or six received placebo; per-sample allocation not given. Day 63 after the first injection of vaccine or placebo was the sampling time. Boston supplied an adult donor aged 18-55 years. Here immunoSEQ multiplex PCR was the method, and the copy in TCRdb shows in-frame clones only, minus some. Of some 500,000 clones in the sample, 85% to 90% were seen once. The V call is TRBV4-1, the J call TRBJ1-4; D is uncertain. This clonotype originated in a person aged 18 to 59 who received the Ad26.COV2.S COVID-19 vaccine or a placebo. Sequenced material: peripheral blood, taken in a trial of Ad26.COV2.S vaccine versus placebo. The DNA for the CDR3 is TGCGCCAGCAGCCAAGCCTATGCACAGCTTAATGAAAAACTGTTTTTT. It is translated as CASSQAYAQLNEKLFF.